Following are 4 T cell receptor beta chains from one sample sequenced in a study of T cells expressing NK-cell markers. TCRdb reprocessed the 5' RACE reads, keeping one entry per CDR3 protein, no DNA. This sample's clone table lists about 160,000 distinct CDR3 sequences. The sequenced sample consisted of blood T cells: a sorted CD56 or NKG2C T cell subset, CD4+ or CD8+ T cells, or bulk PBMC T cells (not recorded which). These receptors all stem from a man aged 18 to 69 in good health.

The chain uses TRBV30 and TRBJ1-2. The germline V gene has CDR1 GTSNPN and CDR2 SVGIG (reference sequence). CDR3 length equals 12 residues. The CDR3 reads CAWREVRDGYTF.

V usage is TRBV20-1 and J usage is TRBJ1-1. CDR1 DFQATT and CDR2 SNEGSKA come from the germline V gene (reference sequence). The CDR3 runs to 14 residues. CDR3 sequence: CSAMPGPGDTEAFF.

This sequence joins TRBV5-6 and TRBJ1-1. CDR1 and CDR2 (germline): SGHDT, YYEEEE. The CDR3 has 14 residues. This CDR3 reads CASSQGPGTTEAFF.

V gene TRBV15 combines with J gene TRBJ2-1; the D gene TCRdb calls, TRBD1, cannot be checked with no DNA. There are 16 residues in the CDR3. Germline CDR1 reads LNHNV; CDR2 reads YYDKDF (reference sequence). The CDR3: CATRNSDIYEGNEQFF. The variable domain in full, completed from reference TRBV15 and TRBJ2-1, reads DAMVIQNPRYQVTQFGKPVTLSCSQTLNHNVMYWYQQKSSQAPKLLFHYYDKDFNNEADTPDNFQSRRPNTSFCFLDIRSPGLGDTAMYLCATRNSDIYEGNEQFFGPGTRLTVL.